What follows are 19 T cell receptor beta chains derived from one specimen sequenced in a study of T cell responses to AZD1222 COVID-19 vaccine. Assay: immunoSEQ multiplex PCR; the TCRdb copy retains only in-frame clones and omits some. Here the sample spans fewer than 150,000 clones, around 88% being singletons. The starting material was peripheral blood, obtained on day 0 of AZD1222 vaccination. The receptor source for this set is an adult in good health.

The genes are TRBV7-2 and TRBJ1-2, with 9 bases matching TRBD1. CDR3 length: 15 residues. Germline trimming cut 5 bases from V and 7 bases from J; bases unmatched to any gene: 11. Germline loops: CDR1 SGHTA, CDR2 FQGNSA. CDR3 sequence: CASSNGQGTYSGYTF. CDR3 nucleotide sequence: TGTGCCAGCAGCAATGGACAGGGGACTTATTCTGGCTACACCTTC.

V and J are TRBV10-2 and TRBJ1-1; maybe TRBD1 (6 bases). Trimming shortened V by 6 bases and J by 0 bases, and 8 bases separated the two germline ends. The CDR3 is 13 amino acids. Germline CDR1 and CDR2: WSHSY and SAAADI. CDR3 DNA sequence: TGCGCCAGCAGAGGGGGAATGAACACTGAAGCTTTCTTT. Encoded protein: CASRGGMNTEAFF.

This chain uses TRBV5-1 with TRBJ1-1; the match to TRBD1 covers 7 bases. This CDR3 spans 15 amino acids. The junction had 10 bases not matched to a gene; V was cut back by 3 bases and J by 5 bases. The germline V gene encodes CDR1 SGHRS and CDR2 YFSETQ. CDR3 sequence (DNA): TGCGCCAGCAGCTCCTCCCGACAGGGCGGGACTGAAGCTTTCTTT. Amino acid sequence: CASSSSRQGGTEAFF. The variable domain in full, completed from reference TRBV5-1 and TRBJ1-1, reads KAGVTQTPRYLIKTRGQQVTLSCSPISGHRSVSWYQQTPGQGLQFLFEYFSETQRNKGNFPGRFSGRQFSNSRSEMNVSTLELGDSALYLCASSSSRQGGTEAFFGQGTRLTVV.

The rearrangement links TRBV7-2 to TRBJ1-2; TRBD1 agrees at 9 bases. The CDR3 spans 18 residues. The trim removed 5 bases at V and 2 bases at J, leaving 15 bases unmatched. Germline V gene lookup returns CDR1 SGHTA and CDR2 FQGNSA. CDR3 residues: CASSPTGTGSTRNYGYTF. The CDR3 bases are TGTGCCAGCAGCCCTACCGGGACAGGGTCGACCAGGAACTATGGCTACACCTTC.

This sequence joins TRBV28 and TRBJ1-2; D ambiguous. There are 14 residues in the CDR3. Germline-derived CDR1 and CDR2 are MDHEN and SYDVKM. Trimming removed 7 bases from V and 6 bases from J, with 18 bases in between. The CDR3 nucleotides read TGTGCCAGCACGAGTCGATCCAGTCGGGATGGCTACACCTTC. This codes for CASTSRSSRDGYTF.

V and J are TRBV19 and TRBJ2-5, with D uncertain. The J call may be mistaken, given a closer DNA end match to TRBJ2-7. The CDR3 is 14 amino acids. Germline CDR1 is LNHDA and CDR2 is SQIVND (reference sequence). The CDR3 bases are TGTGCCAGTAGTATAGCGGGCGATACCTACGAGCAGTACTTC. Translated: CASSIAGDTYEQYF.

The rearrangement uses TRBV12-3 or TRBV12-4 and TRBJ1-3, with D unclear. The length of the CDR3 is 13 residues. V dropped 2 bases and J dropped 3 bases, with 5 bases sitting between them. CDR3 region: CASSLQSGNTIYF. The CDR3 nucleotides read TGTGCCAGCAGTTTACAGAGTGGAAACACCATATATTTT.

The chain employs TRBV4-3 and TRBJ2-7, with a tentative D call TRBD2 (5 bases). The ends were cut back, 0 bases at V and 0 bases at J, with 12 bases in the middle. Germline V gene sequence: CDR1 LGHNA, CDR2 YSLEER. This CDR3 has 16 amino acids. CDR3 region: CASSQDRGFPSYEQYF. The CDR3 DNA follows: TGCGCCAGCAGCCAAGATCGGGGATTTCCCTCCTACGAGCAGTACTTC.

The V and J genes are TRBV27 and TRBJ1-4, with TRBD1 as a possible D gene (6 bases). The ends were cut back, 0 bases at V and 8 bases at J, with 10 bases in the middle. The CDR3 sequence is 14 residues long. Per germline, CDR1 MNHEY and CDR2 SMNVEV (reference sequence). CDR3 DNA sequence: TGTGCCAGCAGTTTATCTCGTCAGGGGGAAAAACTGTTTTTT. Translated, it gives CASSLSRQGEKLFF. The whole variable domain, filled in from reference TRBV27 and TRBJ1-4, reads EAQVTQNPRYLITVTGKKLTVTCSQNMNHEYMSWYRQDPGLGLRQIYYSMNVEVTDKGDVPEGYKVSRKEKRNFPLILESPSPNQTSLYFCASSLSRQGEKLFFGSGTQLSVL.

V and J are TRBV7-2 and TRBJ2-1; tentatively, D is TRBD1 (5 bases). Per germline, CDR1 SGHTA and CDR2 FQGNSA. V lost 5 bases and J 10 bases, leaving 18 bases between the germline ends. The CDR3 is made up of 14 amino acids. The CDR3 loop reads CASSPSVGLTEQFF. CDR3 in DNA: TGTGCCAGCAGCCCGAGCGTGGGGCTTACGGAGCAGTTCTTC.

The rearrangement joins TRBV19 to TRBJ2-3; D remains unclear. The CDR3 consists of 14 residues. Germline assignment: CDR1 LNHDA and CDR2 SQIVND (reference sequence). V lost 2 bases, J lost 0 bases, and 6 bases lay in between. The CDR3 DNA reads as TGTGCCAGTAGTATACGCACTAGCACAGATACGCAGTATTTT. Amino acid sequence: CASSIRTSTDTQYF.

The CDR3 sequence is CASSRRTVNQPQHF. DNA of the CDR3: TGTGCCAGCAGCCGGCGGACAGTTAATCAGCCCCAGCATTTT. V is TRBV5-6 and J is TRBJ1-5, with TRBD1 as a possible D gene (6 bases). CDR1 and CDR2 (germline): SGHDT, YYEEEE. The CDR3 runs 14 residues. V was clipped by 4 bases and J by 4 bases, with 12 bases between them. The whole variable domain, filled in from reference TRBV5-6 and TRBJ1-5, reads DAGVTQSPTHLIKTRGQQVTLRCSPKSGHDTVSWYQQALGQGPQFIFQYYEEEERQRGNFPDRFSGHQFPNYSSELNVNALLLGDSALYLCASSRRTVNQPQHFGDGTRLSIL.

The chain has TRBV5-1 and TRBJ2-7; 10 bases map to TRBD2. V lost 4 bases, J lost 7 bases, and 2 bases stayed unmatched. The CDR3 has 12 residues. Per germline, CDR1 SGHRS and CDR2 YFSETQ. The CDR3 region is CASSTSGEEQYF. CDR3 sequence (DNA): TGCGCCAGCAGCACTAGCGGGGAAGAGCAGTACTTC.

The V and J genes are TRBV12-3 or TRBV12-4 and TRBJ1-1; no clear D. V lost 3 bases and J lost 1, with 6 bases in between. The CDR3 runs to 13 residues. DNA of the CDR3: TGTGCCAGCAGTTTCAGTGAGAACACTGAAGCTTTCTTT. Its protein is CASSFSENTEAFF.

This chain links TRBV7-3 with TRBJ2-5; D may be TRBD1 or TRBD2 (5 bases each). Germline-derived CDR1 and CDR2 are SGHTA and FQGTGA. The CDR3 runs to 14 residues. Trimming took 4 bases from V and 4 from J, leaving 13 bases between them. Here the CDR3 reads CASSWGIYGETQYF. The CDR3 DNA sequence: TGTGCCAGCAGCTGGGGGATCTACGGAGAGACCCAGTACTTC.

The chain combines TRBV6-5 with TRBJ1-5; no definite D call. This CDR3 contains 12 residues. Germline V gene data show CDR1 as MNHEY and CDR2 as SVGAGI. V was trimmed by 9 bases and J by 6 bases, leaving 12 bases between them. The chain's CDR3 is CASGRAGQPQHF. In nucleotides, the CDR3 is TGTGCCAGTGGGAGGGCCGGTCAGCCCCAGCATTTT.

This rearrangement joins TRBV3-1 (or the pseudogene TRBV3-2) to TRBJ1-6, with D unresolved. CDR3 length: 16 amino acids. Germline V gene sequence: CDR1 LGHDT, CDR2 YNNKEL (reference sequence). V lost 0 bases and J lost 4, with 10 bases in between. CDR3 loop: CASSQDRAGYNSPLHF. DNA for the CDR3: TGTGCCAGCAGCCAAGATCGGGCGGGGTATAATTCACCCCTCCACTTT.

The V gene is TRBV15, the J gene TRBJ1-2; D is ambiguous. CDR3 length equals 12 residues. CDR1 and CDR2 (germline): LNHNV, YYDKDF (reference sequence). V was pared by 0 bases and J by 3 bases, with 2 bases between. The CDR3 nucleotides read TGTGCCACCAGCAGAGAAGACTATGGCTACACCTTC. This sequence encodes CATSREDYGYTF.

Points on this clone: The sample carries other DNA sequences with the same CDR3. The chain couples TRBV3-1 (or the pseudogene TRBV3-2) to TRBJ2-4, with no clear D. Trimming cost V 1 base and J 6 bases, with 1 base left between them. Germline V lookup: CDR1 LGHDT, CDR2 YNNKEL (reference sequence). This CDR3 is built from 11 residues. The CDR3 DNA reads as TGTGCCAGCAGCCAAGTAAACATTCAGTACTTC. Protein: CASSQVNIQYF.